The following is a T cell receptor beta chain sequence with its context. The antigen is not known. At one boundary the junction diverges from the germline segment, which might be a read error. The amount of total RNA extracted per sample was at least 5.5 micrograms. The sample is drawn from a study of blood T cells in healthy people across ages. Study-wide points: A strong correlation was seen between TCR beta diversity and naive T cell percentage. With donor CMV status unknown, expanded clonotype changes were possibly confounded.

A second PCR, run for about 7 to 11 cycles, used a sample-barcoded 5' primer plus a J-beta primer mix. Each sample yielded at least 3 million CDR3-containing paired-end reads. One entry per CDR3 protein, called by TCRdb with MiXCR from the 5' RACE reads. The data hold 790,000 or so distinct CDR3 sequences, with less than 60% observed a single time. The specimen sequenced was blood. The TCR comes from a man aged 80 or over in good health.

The CDR3 loop is CAGSRDYGYEQYF. The CDR3 bases are TGTGCCGGCAGCCGGGATTATGGGTACGAGCAGTACTTC. The rearrangement uses TRBV7-3 and TRBJ2-7, with D maybe TRBD2 (5 bases). The germline V gene has CDR1 SGHTA and CDR2 FQGTGA. The CDR3 is 13 amino acids.